What follows are 21 T cell receptor beta chains derived from one specimen sequenced in a study of blood T cell repertoires in COVID-19. Here immunoSEQ multiplex PCR was the method, and the copy in TCRdb shows in-frame clones only, minus some. The table lists about 210,000 clones, about four fifths of them singletons. The sequenced sample consisted of peripheral blood. These receptors all come from a man in his fifties or sixties with active or convalescent COVID-19.

The count of this clone is one. The gene calls are TRBV7-9 and TRBJ2-1; tentative D call: TRBD2 (6 bases). Between the trimmed V and J ends, which lost 5 bases and 2 bases, there was a span of 13 bases. This CDR3 is 15 amino acids long. Germline V gene data show CDR1 as SEHNR and CDR2 as FQNEAQ (reference sequence). The DNA for the CDR3 is TGTGCCAGCAGCCAGCGGGTTAGCCCCTACAATGAGCAGTTCTTC. Translated, it gives CASSQRVSPYNEQFF.

The V call is TRBV2, the J call TRBJ2-7; 10 nucleotides align to TRBD2. CDR3 size: 14 residues. Germline CDR1 SNHLY, CDR2 FYNNEI. The ends lost 2 bases at V and 6 bases at J; junction bases unmatched: 4. The CDR3 coding sequence is TGTGCCAGCAGTGAAAGGACTAGCGGCCTCGAGCAGTACTTC. Translation: CASSERTSGLEQYF.

CDR3 sequence reads: CASSSGQGNGYTF. The CDR3 DNA is TGCGCCAGCAGCTCGGGACAGGGAAATGGCTACACCTTC. The chain is built from TRBV5-1 and TRBJ1-2; 9 bases line up with TRBD1. J was trimmed by 6 bases and V by 3 bases; bases with no gene match: 3. Germline V lookup: CDR1 SGHRS, CDR2 YFSETQ. CDR3 size: 13 residues. Full variable domain (missing parts from reference TRBV5-1 and TRBJ1-2): KAGVTQTPRYLIKTRGQQVTLSCSPISGHRSVSWYQQTPGQGLQFLFEYFSETQRNKGNFPGRFSGRQFSNSRSEMNVSTLELGDSALYLCASSSGQGNGYTFGSGTRLTVV.

The CDR3 loop is CSLLGVRGAEAFF. The DNA of the CDR3 is TGCAGCCTGCTAGGAGTTCGGGGGGCTGAAGCTTTCTTT. V usage is TRBV29-1 and J usage is TRBJ1-1, with D possibly TRBD1 on 5 matching bases. The germline V gene has CDR1 SQVTM and CDR2 ANQGSEA. The germline V and J ends were trimmed by 8 bases and 6 bases, with 19 bases remaining between them. The CDR3 spans 13 residues.

This clone was recorded only once. The chain carries TRBV9 and TRBJ2-2; 9 bases map to TRBD2. Trimming removed 2 bases from V and 5 bases from J; junction bases left unmatched: 1. This CDR3 is built from 14 residues. Germline V gene sequence: CDR1 SGDLS, CDR2 YYNGEE. The CDR3 loop is CASSVTSGTGELFF. CDR3 coding DNA: TGTGCCAGCAGCGTTACTAGCGGGACCGGGGAGCTGTTTTTT.

The chain is built from TRBV30 and TRBJ1-1; D uncertain. The CDR3 runs to 13 residues. Per germline, CDR1 GTSNPN and CDR2 SVGIG (reference sequence). Trimming shortened V by 2 bases and J by 5 bases, and 12 bases separated the two germline ends. DNA of the CDR3: TGTGCCTGGAGTTCGGGGAGGAATACTGAAGCTTTCTTT. This gives the protein CAWSSGRNTEAFF.

CDR3 protein: CASSEDRGPDTEAFF. In DNA form, the CDR3 reads TGTGCCAGTAGTGAGGACAGGGGGCCAGACACTGAAGCTTTCTTT. This chain connects TRBV19 to TRBJ1-1, with 11 bases matching TRBD1. Germline CDR1 LNHDA, CDR2 SQIVND (reference sequence). This CDR3 comprises 15 residues. The ends lost 5 bases at V and 3 bases at J; junction bases unmatched: 5.

J is TRBJ2-7 and V is TRBV13; 9 nucleotides line up with TRBD1. The CDR3 loop spans 15 amino acids. Germline loops: CDR1 PRHDT, CDR2 FYEKMQ (reference sequence). Losses at the gene ends were 3 bases for V and 1 base for J; bases not matched to a gene: 4. For the CDR3, the DNA is TGTGCCAGCAGCTTTTTCGGACAGGGGTCCTACGAGCAGTACTTC. Amino acids: CASSFFGQGSYEQYF.

Concerning this clone itself: Other nucleotide sequences from this sample produce the same CDR3. This chain links TRBV5-1 with TRBJ2-7, with D perhaps TRBD2 (5 bases). The length of the CDR3 is 12 residues. V was clipped by 0 bases and J by 7 bases, with 8 bases between them. Looked up from germline, CDR1 is SGHRS and CDR2 is YFSETQ. Written as DNA, the CDR3 is TGCGCCAGCAGCTTGGGGCGAGGGGAGCAGTACTTC. It translates to CASSLGRGEQYF.

This chain uses TRBV28 with TRBJ1-2; 11 nucleotides match TRBD1. CDR3 length equals 15 residues. The trim removed 8 bases at V and 5 bases at J, leaving 10 bases unmatched. Germline V gene sequence: CDR1 MDHEN, CDR2 SYDVKM. This CDR3 is CASARRTGGDYGYTF. The CDR3 bases are TGTGCCAGCGCGCGAAGGACAGGGGGCGATTATGGCTACACCTTC.

V usage is TRBV6-5 and J usage is TRBJ1-2, with a weak D call TRBD1 (6 bases). CDR1 and CDR2 from the germline V gene are MNHEY and SVGAGI. Trimming removed 5 bases at V and 2 bases at J, with 12 bases between. This CDR3 is built from 14 residues. The CDR3 reads CASSRDTGNYGYTF. The CDR3 nucleotides read TGTGCCAGCAGTAGGGACACCGGGAACTATGGCTACACCTTC.

This chain joins TRBV5-5 and TRBJ2-1, with 14 bases fitting TRBD2. The CDR3 has 16 residues. Trimming took 4 bases from V and 12 from J; bases not matched to a gene: 12. Germline V gene data show CDR1 as SGHKS and CDR2 as YYEKEE (reference sequence). This CDR3 reads CASSPGTSGSVKVQFF. CDR3 sequence (DNA): TGTGCCAGCAGCCCGGGGACTAGCGGGAGCGTGAAGGTGCAGTTCTTC. Full variable domain (outside the CDR3, taken from reference TRBV5-5 and TRBJ2-1): DAGVTQSPTHLIKTRGQQVTLRCSPISGHKSVSWYQQVLGQGPQFIFQYYEKEERGRGNFPDRFSARQFPNYSSELNVNALLLGDSALYLCASSPGTSGSVKVQFFGPGTRLTVL.

V and J are TRBV5-1 and TRBJ2-7; D is possibly TRBD2 (6 bases). Germline V lookup: CDR1 SGHRS, CDR2 YFSETQ. V lost 3 bases to trimming and J lost 6 bases, with 16 bases between them. The CDR3 loop spans 14 amino acids. The CDR3 bases are TGCGCCAGCAGCTCCGGGACTGATGGAACCGAGCAGTACTTC. Translated, it gives CASSSGTDGTEQYF.

The chain employs TRBV3-1 (or the pseudogene TRBV3-2) and TRBJ1-1; the D gene is possibly TRBD1 (5 bases). V was pared by 4 bases and J by 11 bases, with 14 bases between. CDR3 length: 12 residues. Per germline, CDR1 LGHDT and CDR2 YNNKEL (reference sequence). CDR3 in amino acids: CASSPQGSVAFF. DNA of the CDR3: TGTGCCAGCAGCCCCCAGGGTTCGGTGGCTTTCTTT.

CDR3 in DNA: TGTGCCAGCAGCTCTATAGCGGGCAGCTCCTACGAGCAGTACTTC. Translating it yields CASSSIAGSSYEQYF. The chain employs TRBV11-2 and TRBJ2-7; 7 nucleotides agree with TRBD2. Per the germline V gene, CDR1 is SGHAT and CDR2 is FQNNGV. This CDR3 has 15 residues. Trimming at V came to 4 bases and at J to 0 bases, leaving 6 bases not matched to a gene.

This chain joins TRBV9 and TRBJ1-2, with D hard to call. The ends were cut back, 0 bases at V and 8 bases at J, with 8 bases in the middle. CDR1 is SGDLS, CDR2 YYNGEE, per germline. CDR3 length equals 12 residues. The CDR3 DNA is TGTGCCAGCAGCGTAGATGCGGAGGGCTACACCTTC. Encoded protein: CASSVDAEGYTF.

V and J are TRBV9 and TRBJ2-2, with a tentative D call TRBD1 (5 bases). CDR3 length: 16 amino acids. With 4 bases removed from V and 1 base from J, the gap between germline ends came to 14 bases. In germline, CDR1 is SGDLS, CDR2 YYNGEE. The CDR3 loop is CASSLTPDRNTGELFF. The DNA for the CDR3 is TGTGCCAGCAGCCTGACCCCCGACAGGAACACCGGGGAGCTGTTTTTT.

This clone showed up just a few times. The chain combines TRBV7-9 with TRBJ2-7, with D tentatively TRBD2 (6 bases). Trimming removed 3 bases from V and 2 bases from J, with 8 bases in between. The V gene's germline CDR1 is SEHNR and CDR2 FQNEAQ (reference sequence). The CDR3 has 13 residues. CDR3 residues: CASSLGTAYEQYF. DNA of the CDR3: TGTGCCAGCAGCTTGGGGACTGCCTACGAGCAGTACTTC. The full variable domain, in which reference TRBV7-9 and TRBJ2-7 provide the parts outside the CDR3, is DTGVSQNPRHKITKRGQNVTFRCDPISEHNRLYWYRQTLGQGPEFLTYFQNEAQLEKSRLLSDRFSAERPKGSFSTLEIQRTEQGDSAMYLCASSLGTAYEQYFGPGTRLTVT.

The chain is built from TRBV3-1 (or the pseudogene TRBV3-2) and TRBJ1-1; a possible D gene is TRBD1 (5 bases). V was trimmed by 3 bases and J by 1 base, leaving 9 bases between them. The CDR3 consists of 14 residues. Germline V gene lookup returns CDR1 LGHDT and CDR2 YNNKEL (reference sequence). CDR3 sequence reads: CASSHLQGNTEAFF. As DNA, the CDR3 is TGTGCCAGCAGCCATCTTCAGGGGAACACTGAAGCTTTCTTT.

The chain links TRBV28 to TRBJ1-6; 9 positions agree with TRBD1. This CDR3 is 14 amino acids long. The germline gives CDR1 MDHEN, CDR2 SYDVKM. Trimming at V came to 8 bases and at J to 8 bases, leaving 7 bases not matched to a gene. Here the CDR3 reads CASGLQGAYSPLHF. The DNA for the CDR3 is TGTGCCAGCGGCCTACAGGGGGCATATTCACCCCTCCACTTT. Filled out from reference TRBV28 and TRBJ1-6, the complete variable domain reads DVKVTQSSRYLVKRTGEKVFLECVQDMDHENMFWYRQDPGLGLRLIYFSYDVKMKEKGDIPEGYSVSREKKERFSLILESASTNQTSMYLCASGLQGAYSPLHFGNGTRLTVT.

The CDR3 loop reads CASSLGGLILHNEQFF. The CDR3 DNA reads as TGTGCCAGCAGTTTAGGTGGACTGATCCTTCACAATGAGCAGTTCTTC. The V gene is TRBV28, the J gene TRBJ2-1; a weak D match, TRBD2 (5 bases). CDR3 length: 16 residues. CDR1 is MDHEN and CDR2 is SYDVKM in the germline V gene. With 2 bases removed from V and 5 bases from J, the gap between germline ends came to 16 bases.